What follows are 25 T cell receptor beta chains derived from one specimen sequenced in a study of blood T cell repertoires in COVID-19 (dated by TCRdb to the early 2020s). Library preparation was by the immunoSEQ multiplex PCR assay. TCRdb limited this immuneACCESS table to in-frame rearrangements with V and J called. A share of clones is missing; checked studies link under half to unresolved V genes, and the rest is unexplained. Within this sample are 100,000 to 150,000 clones, with around 91% of them counted one time only. About 3.8% of the sample rests with the top ten. Sequencing was done on a sample of peripheral blood. These receptors were collected from a woman in her sixties with COVID-19, enrolled during active disease.

The sample holds one count of this clone. The gene calls are TRBV6-6 and TRBJ2-7; tentatively, D is TRBD2 (6 bases). Per germline, CDR1 MNHNY and CDR2 SVGAGI (reference sequence). The CDR3 runs to 13 residues. The V gene lost 7 bases and the J gene lost 2 bases, with 12 bases spanning the gap. The CDR3 nucleotides are TGTGCCAGCACCGGGGGAGCCCCCTACGAGCAGTACTTC. Translating gives CASTGGAPYEQYF.

V usage is TRBV6-4 and J usage is TRBJ1-1, with 9 positions matching TRBD1. V lost 6 bases, J lost 8 bases, and 7 bases stayed unmatched. CDR3 length: 13 amino acids. Germline V gives CDR1 MRHNA, CDR2 SNTAGT. The CDR3, as DNA: TGTGCCAGCAGATCCGGGACAGGGAAAGAAGCTTTCTTT. Translated: CASRSGTGKEAFF.

This chain uses TRBV4-3 with TRBJ1-5, with a possible D match to TRBD1 (5 bases). Looked up from germline, CDR1 is LGHNA and CDR2 is YSLEER. The CDR3 extends over 14 amino acids. Trimming pared 0 bases from V and 11 bases from J, leaving 14 bases between. The CDR3 DNA reads TGCGCCAGCAGCCAAGATCTAGGGGCAAGTTCCCAGCATTTT. Translation: CASSQDLGASSQHF.

The rearrangement joins TRBV27 to TRBJ1-4, with 7 bases aligning to TRBD1. Unmatched junction bases numbered 10, after V lost 6 bases and J lost 3 bases. The CDR3 consists of 16 residues. Germline CDR1 reads MNHEY; CDR2 reads SMNVEV (reference sequence). The CDR3 sequence is CASRQGRGQSNEKLFF. CDR3 nucleotides: TGTGCCAGCAGACAAGGGCGGGGACAGTCTAATGAAAAACTGTTTTTT.

The rearrangement links TRBV6-1 to TRBJ1-4, with D possibly matching TRBD1 (6 bases). Germline CDR1 and CDR2: MNHNS and SASEGT. The ends were cut back, 2 bases at V and 8 bases at J, with 12 bases in the middle. This CDR3 comprises 14 residues. This chain's CDR3 is CASSEWGGGEKLFF. The CDR3 region has the DNA TGTGCCAGCAGTGAATGGGGGGGCGGCGAAAAACTGTTTTTT.

This clone was picked up one time. In DNA form, the CDR3 reads TGTGCCAGCAGTGAACAGGGACAGGGTGTACATGAGCAGTTCTTC. This sequence encodes CASSEQGQGVHEQFF. V gene TRBV6-1 combines with J gene TRBJ2-1; 9 bases are a match to TRBD1. This CDR3 is 15 amino acids long. The junction had 7 bases not matched to a gene; V was cut back by 2 bases and J by 8 bases. Germline CDR1 reads MNHNS; CDR2 reads SASEGT.

The rearrangement joins TRBV3-1 (or the pseudogene TRBV3-2) to TRBJ2-1; a weak D match, TRBD2 (5 bases). Germline CDR1 reads LGHDT; CDR2 reads YNNKEL (reference sequence). The CDR3 is 12 amino acids. V lost 3 bases to trimming and J lost 7 bases, with 7 bases between them. In DNA form, the CDR3 reads TGTGCCAGCAGCCAGCGAGGGAATGAGCAGTTCTTC. Amino acids: CASSQRGNEQFF.

The rearrangement joins TRBV18 to TRBJ2-5; 8 bases fit TRBD1. The length of the CDR3 is 15 residues. Per the germline V gene, CDR1 is KGHSH and CDR2 is LQKENI. V lost 5 bases to trimming and J lost 1 base; unmatched junction nucleotides: 6. The CDR3 nucleotides are TGTGCCAGCTCAAATGACAGGGGTGGCCAAGAGACCCAGTACTTC. Translated, it gives CASSNDRGGQETQYF.

The chain uses TRBV9 and TRBJ2-2, with 8 bases lining up with TRBD2. V was clipped by 1 base and J by 0 bases; unmatched bases: 2. Germline CDR1 and CDR2: SGDLS and YYNGEE. The CDR3 is 16 residues long. The DNA of the CDR3 is TGTGCCAGCAGCGTAAGCGGGGGAACGAACACCGGGGAGCTGTTTTTT. This gives the protein CASSVSGGTNTGELFF.

The chain joins TRBV7-8 to TRBJ1-2, with 9 bases lining up with TRBD1. The V and J ends lost 3 bases and 4 bases, in that order; junction bases with no gene match: 9. There are 16 residues in the CDR3. CDR1 SGHVS and CDR2 FQNEAQ come from the germline V gene. CDR3 in DNA: TGTGCCAGCAGCTTCGGTACAGGGGGCTTTGTCTATGGCTACACCTTC. This gives the protein CASSFGTGGFVYGYTF.

The chain employs TRBV5-5 and TRBJ2-4; 9 nucleotides line up with TRBD1. J lost 4 bases, V lost 5 bases, and 4 bases had no gene match. Germline CDR1 reads SGHKS; CDR2 reads YYEKEE (reference sequence). CDR3 length equals 14 residues. CDR3 sequence (DNA): TGTGCCAGCAGTAAAGGGACAGGGAAAAACATTCAGTACTTC. Translated, it gives CASSKGTGKNIQYF.

The chain is built from TRBV7-2 and TRBJ1-1, with D unclear. Germline-derived CDR1 and CDR2 are SGHTA and FQGNSA. Deletions cut 1 base from V and 5 bases from J, with 11 bases between. The CDR3 contains 14 residues. The CDR3 sequence is CASSLVGLRTEAFF. In nucleotides, the CDR3 is TGTGCCAGCAGCTTAGTCGGGTTACGGACTGAAGCTTTCTTT.

The chain recombines TRBV4-3 with TRBJ1-5; D gene uncertain. Per germline, CDR1 LGHNA and CDR2 YSLEER. Trimming took off 0 bases at V and 2 bases at J, with 11 bases between the two ends. This CDR3 spans 16 amino acids. CDR3 in amino acids: CASSQERGSGNQPQHF. As DNA, the CDR3 is TGCGCCAGCAGCCAAGAACGAGGATCTGGCAATCAGCCCCAGCATTTT.

The J gene is TRBJ2-1, the V gene TRBV4-3, with 14 bases matching TRBD2. The CDR3 runs 16 residues. In germline, CDR1 is LGHNA, CDR2 YSLEER. V was clipped by 1 base and J by 6 bases; unmatched bases: 2. For the CDR3, the DNA is TGCGCCAGCAGCCAAGGACTAGCGGGGGGGCGCAATGAGCAGTTCTTC. It yields the protein CASSQGLAGGRNEQFF.

The J gene is TRBJ1-6, the V gene TRBV19; 7 positions agree with TRBD1. V shed 6 bases, J shed 9 bases, and the junction held 8 bases outside the gene matches. This CDR3 spans 14 amino acids. CDR1 is LNHDA, CDR2 SQIVND, per germline (reference sequence). The DNA of the CDR3 is TGTGCCAGTAGCCAAACAGGGGCTGGTTCACCCCTCCACTTT. This gives the protein CASSQTGAGSPLHF.

This chain links TRBV12-5 with TRBJ2-5; 8 positions match TRBD1. The CDR3 length is 12 residues. Germline CDR1 is LGHNT and CDR2 is FRNRAP. After removal of 6 bases from V and 5 bases from J, the junction contained 2 bases not matched to a gene. The CDR3 DNA is TGTGCTAGTGGACAGGGGGTGGAGACCCAGTACTTC. Encoded protein: CASGQGVETQYF.

This clone was observed a handful of times. This chain joins TRBV6-2 or TRBV6-3 and TRBJ2-7, with D perhaps matching TRBD2 (5 bases). This CDR3 comprises 14 residues. CDR1 is MNHEY and CDR2 is SVGEGT in the germline V gene. V lost 2 bases to trimming and J lost 0 bases, with 8 bases between them. CDR3 amino acids: CASSYQEASYEQYF. DNA for the CDR3: TGTGCCAGCAGTTACCAGGAGGCCTCCTACGAGCAGTACTTC.

The chain uses TRBV2 and TRBJ2-5; TRBD2 agrees at 12 bases. With V trimmed by 8 bases and J by 5 bases, 12 bases remained unmatched. This CDR3 has 16 residues. CDR1 and CDR2 from the germline V gene are SNHLY and FYNNEI. Here the CDR3 reads CASRPGASGGVETQYF. Written as DNA, the CDR3 is TGTGCCAGCCGCCCGGGGGCTAGCGGGGGGGTGGAGACCCAGTACTTC.

The V and J genes are TRBV6-1 and TRBJ1-5; D is unclear. Trimming took 2 bases from V and 0 from J, leaving 2 bases between them. The CDR3 totals 13 residues. The germline gives CDR1 MNHNS, CDR2 SASEGT. CDR3 residues: CASSEHSNQPQHF. CDR3 in DNA: TGTGCCAGCAGTGAACATAGCAATCAGCCCCAGCATTTT.

J is TRBJ1-5 and V is TRBV7-2; D gene uncertain. Per the germline V gene, CDR1 is SGHTA and CDR2 is FQGNSA. V was trimmed by 0 bases and J by 0 bases, leaving 9 bases between them. The CDR3 loop spans 16 amino acids. CDR3 in DNA: TGTGCCAGCAGCTTAGCCACAGCATTTAGCAATCAGCCCCAGCATTTT. This translates into CASSLATAFSNQPQHF. Complete variable domain (other parts from reference TRBV7-2 and TRBJ1-5): GAGVSQSPSNKVTEKGKDVELRCDPISGHTALYWYRQSLGQGLEFLIYFQGNSAPDKSGLPSDRFSAERTGGSVSTLTIQRTQQEDSAVYLCASSLATAFSNQPQHFGDGTRLSIL.

The V gene is TRBV6-2 or TRBV6-3, the J gene TRBJ1-2, with D possibly being TRBD1 (5 bases). V dropped 6 bases and J dropped 4 bases, with 27 bases sitting between them. The CDR3 extends over 18 amino acids. CDR1 and CDR2 (germline): MNHEY, SVGEGT. This CDR3 reads CASSPHRTEPLGFYGYTF. The CDR3 region has the DNA TGTGCCAGCAGCCCCCACAGGACGGAGCCCTTAGGTTTCTATGGCTACACCTTC.

This chain uses TRBV5-1 with TRBJ2-7, with 7 bases that match TRBD2. The V gene end was trimmed by 4 bases and the J gene end by 3 bases; junction bases not matched to a gene: 7. CDR1 is SGHRS and CDR2 is YFSETQ in the germline V gene. CDR3 length: 14 amino acids. The CDR3 region is CASSPGERGYEQYF. CDR3 sequence (DNA): TGCGCCAGCAGCCCCGGCGAGCGGGGCTACGAGCAGTACTTC.

The chain employs TRBV6-5 and TRBJ2-7, with 7 nucleotides matching TRBD1. Trimming took 8 bases from V and 8 from J; bases not matched to a gene: 12. The germline gives CDR1 MNHEY, CDR2 SVGAGI. The CDR3 spans 13 residues. CDR3 DNA: TGTGCCAGCGACAGGGAAGGATGGGGGAAGCAGTACTTC. Its translation is CASDREGWGKQYF.

The CDR3 DNA follows: TGTGCCAGCAGCTTAGATCTGTCGGGGAGCAATCAGCCCCAGCATTTT. Encoded protein: CASSLDLSGSNQPQHF. V and J are TRBV11-2 and TRBJ1-5; D ambiguous. Germline V CDR1 and CDR2: SGHAT, FQNNGV. V was clipped by 0 bases and J by 1 base, with 10 bases between them. This CDR3 has 16 amino acids.

This chain uses TRBV21-1 with TRBJ2-2; the DNA was not compared with TRBD2, the D call given in the table. TRBV21-1 is a pseudogene locus. The CDR3 has 19 residues. CDR3 sequence reads: CASSKSSSGGPAGTGELFF. The CDR3 nucleotides are TGTGCCAGCAGCAAATCCTCTAGCGGGGGCCCCGCCGGCACCGGGGAGCTGTTTTTT.